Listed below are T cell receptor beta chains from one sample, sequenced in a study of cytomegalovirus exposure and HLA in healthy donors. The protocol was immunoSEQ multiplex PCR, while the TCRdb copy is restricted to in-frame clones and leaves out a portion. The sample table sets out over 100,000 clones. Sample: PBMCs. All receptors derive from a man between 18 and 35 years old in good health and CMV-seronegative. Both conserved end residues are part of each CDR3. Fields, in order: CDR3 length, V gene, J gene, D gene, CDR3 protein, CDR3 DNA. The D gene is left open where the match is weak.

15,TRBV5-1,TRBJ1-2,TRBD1,CASSPGTVSNYGYTF,TGCGCCAGCAGCCCCGGGACAGTCTCTAACTATGGCTACACCTTC
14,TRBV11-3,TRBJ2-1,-,CASSIGSSYNEQFF,TGTGCCAGCAGCATCGGGAGCTCCTACAATGAGCAGTTCTTC
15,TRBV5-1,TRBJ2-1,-,CASSAGTRSYNEQFF,TGCGCCAGCAGCGCCGGGACTCGCTCCTACAATGAGCAGTTCTTC
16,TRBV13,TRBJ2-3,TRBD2,CASSWSAGASTDTQYF,TGTGCCAGCAGCTGGTCAGCGGGGGCTAGCACAGATACGCAGTATTTT
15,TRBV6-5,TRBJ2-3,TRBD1,CASSRQGGGTDTQYF,TGTGCCAGCAGCAGACAGGGCGGAGGCACAGATACGCAGTATTTT
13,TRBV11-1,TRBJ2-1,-,CASSLVGLGEQFF,TGTGCCAGCAGCTTAGTCGGTCTGGGCGAGCAGTTCTTC
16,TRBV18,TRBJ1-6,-,CASSPMRGTASSPLHF,TGTGCCAGCTCACCAATGCGGGGCACAGCTAGTTCACCCCTCCACTTT
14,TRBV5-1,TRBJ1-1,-,CASSLEQGRTEAFF,TGCGCCAGCAGCTTGGAACAGGGTCGGACTGAAGCTTTCTTT
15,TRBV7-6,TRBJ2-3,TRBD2,CATSPSGPRTDTQYF,TGTGCCACCTCGCCTAGCGGGCCACGCACAGATACGCAGTATTTT
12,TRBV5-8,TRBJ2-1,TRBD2,CASSGRGSEQFF,TGTGCCAGCAGCGGGCGGGGGTCTGAGCAGTTCTTC
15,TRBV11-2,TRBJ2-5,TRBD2,CASTLGRAGQETQYF,TGTGCCAGCACGCTCGGGAGGGCCGGCCAAGAGACCCAGTACTTC
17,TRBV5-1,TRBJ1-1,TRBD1,CASSGGTAQQMNTEAFF,TGCGCCAGCAGCGGCGGGACAGCTCAACAAATGAACACTGAAGCTTTCTTT
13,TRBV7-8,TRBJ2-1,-,CASSLTPVDEQFF,TGTGCCAGCAGCTTAACCCCGGTTGATGAGCAGTTCTTC
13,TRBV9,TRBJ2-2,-,CASSPQDTGELFF,TGTGCCAGCAGCCCACAGGACACCGGGGAGCTGTTTTTT
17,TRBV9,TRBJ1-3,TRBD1,CASSVTGTEGLGNTIYF,TGTGCCAGCAGCGTTACCGGGACAGAAGGACTCGGAAACACCATATATTTT
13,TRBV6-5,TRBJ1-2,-,CASSFIDRNGYTF,TGTGCCAGCAGTTTTATCGACAGGAATGGCTACACCTTC
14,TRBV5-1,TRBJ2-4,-,CASSKQGPKNIQYF,TGCGCCAGCAGCAAACAGGGCCCCAAAAACATTCAGTACTTC
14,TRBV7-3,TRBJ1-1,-,CASSLRASGGEAFF,TGTGCCAGCAGCTTAAGGGCCAGTGGAGGGGAAGCTTTCTTT
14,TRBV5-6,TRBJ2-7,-,CASSPDRAGGEQYF,TGTGCCAGCAGCCCAGATAGGGCCGGGGGCGAGCAGTACTTC
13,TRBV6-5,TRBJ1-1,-,CASSGHLNTEAFF,TGTGCCAGCTCAGGACATCTGAACACTGAAGCTTTCTTT
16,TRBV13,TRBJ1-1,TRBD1,CASSLDRGFANTEAFF,TGTGCCAGCAGCTTAGACAGGGGGTTTGCGAACACTGAAGCTTTCTTT
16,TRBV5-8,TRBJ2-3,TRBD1,CASSLRTGESTDTQYF,TGTGCCAGCAGCTTAAGAACAGGGGAAAGCACAGATACGCAGTATTTT
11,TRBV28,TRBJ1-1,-,CASTQGGLAFF,TGTGCCAGCACCCAAGGGGGTCTGGCTTTCTTT
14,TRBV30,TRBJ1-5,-,CASGTPNFNQPQHF,TGTGCTAGCGGGACTCCGAATTTCAATCAGCCCCAGCATTTT
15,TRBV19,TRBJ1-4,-,CASSNPAIYGEKLFF,TGTGCCAGTAGTAATCCGGCCATCTACGGGGAAAAACTGTTTTTT
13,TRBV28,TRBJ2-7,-,CASTTPQGYEQYF,TGTGCCAGCACCACCCCGCAGGGATACGAGCAGTACTTC
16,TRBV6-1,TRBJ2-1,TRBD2,CASSEALAEAYNEQFF,TGTGCCAGCAGTGAAGCGCTAGCGGAGGCCTACAATGAGCAGTTCTTC
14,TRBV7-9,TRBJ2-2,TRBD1,CASSRRQGEGELFF,TGTGCCAGCAGCCGTAGACAGGGGGAAGGGGAGCTGTTTTTT
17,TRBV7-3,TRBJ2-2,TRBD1,CASSLISDRGRTGELFF,TGTGCCAGCAGCTTAATCTCCGACAGGGGGAGAACCGGGGAGCTGTTTTTT
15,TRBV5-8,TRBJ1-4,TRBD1,CASSYGAGGQEKLFF,TGTGCCAGCAGCTATGGAGCAGGGGGCCAAGAAAAACTGTTTTTT
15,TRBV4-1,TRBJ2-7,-,CASSQAPRARYEQYF,TGCGCCAGCAGCCAAGCGCCTCGAGCTCGCTACGAGCAGTACTTC
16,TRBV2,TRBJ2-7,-,CASSSPPGGLRNEQYF,TGTGCCAGCAGCTCACCCCCCGGGGGGCTCAGGAACGAGCAGTACTTC
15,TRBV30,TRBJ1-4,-,CAWSVNGLTNEKLFF,TGTGCCTGGAGTGTAAACGGGTTAACAAATGAAAAACTGTTTTTT
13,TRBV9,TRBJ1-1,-,CASSVVGGAEAFF,TGTGCCAGCAGCGTAGTGGGCGGGGCTGAAGCTTTCTTT
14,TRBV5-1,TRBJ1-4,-,CASSLDGATEKLFF,TGCGCCAGCAGCTTGGATGGGGCTACTGAAAAACTGTTTTTT
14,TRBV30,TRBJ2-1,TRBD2,CAWGAGTVYNEQFF,TGTGCCTGGGGAGCGGGGACCGTCTACAATGAGCAGTTCTTC
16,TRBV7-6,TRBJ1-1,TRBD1,CASSFKSQGDDTEAFF,TGTGCCAGCAGCTTTAAAAGTCAGGGGGATGACACTGAAGCTTTCTTT
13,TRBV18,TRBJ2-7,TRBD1,CASSPGQGNEQYF,TGTGCCAGCTCACCTGGACAGGGAAACGAGCAGTACTTC
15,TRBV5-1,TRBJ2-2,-,CASSLRTENTGELFF,TGCGCCAGCAGCTTGCGGACAGAGAACACCGGGGAGCTGTTTTTT
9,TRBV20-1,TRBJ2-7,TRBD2,CRTSDEQYF,TGCAGAACTAGCGACGAGCAGTACTTC
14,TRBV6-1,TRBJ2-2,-,CASRATGNTGELFF,TGTGCCAGCAGGGCTACGGGGAACACCGGGGAGCTGTTTTTT
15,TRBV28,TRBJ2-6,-,CASSPTSTGANVLTF,TGTGCCAGCAGCCCTACTAGCACTGGGGCCAACGTCCTGACTTTC
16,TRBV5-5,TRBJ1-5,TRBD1,CASRPGTGGGNQPQHF,TGTGCCAGCAGGCCAGGGACAGGGGGCGGGAATCAGCCCCAGCATTTT
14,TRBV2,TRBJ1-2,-,CASQFGQSLYGYTF,TGTGCCAGCCAATTCGGACAGAGCCTCTATGGCTACACCTTC
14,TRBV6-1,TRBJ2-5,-,CASTRGGGEETQYF,TGTGCCAGCACCAGAGGGGGGGGAGAGGAGACCCAGTACTTC
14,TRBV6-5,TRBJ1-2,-,CASLNHTVKCGYTF,TGTGCCAGCCTCAACCATACGGTCAAATGCGGCTACACCTTC
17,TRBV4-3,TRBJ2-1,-,CASSQDKENLAYNEQFF,TGCGCCAGCAGCCAAGATAAAGAGAACCTCGCCTACAATGAGCAGTTCTTC
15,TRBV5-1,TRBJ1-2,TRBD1,CASSAQYRGGYGYTF,TGCGCCAGCAGCGCCCAATACAGGGGAGGCTATGGCTACACCTTC
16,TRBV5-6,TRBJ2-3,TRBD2,CASSSRTSGRADTQYF,TGTGCCAGCAGCTCAAGGACTAGCGGGAGGGCAGATACGCAGTATTTT
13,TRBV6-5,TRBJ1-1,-,CASRRGMNTEAFF,TGTGCCAGCCGGCGAGGGATGAACACTGAAGCTTTCTTT
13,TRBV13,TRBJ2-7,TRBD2,CASSHGRGYEQYF,TGTGCCAGCAGCCACGGGAGGGGCTACGAGCAGTACTTC
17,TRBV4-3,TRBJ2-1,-,CASSLLYRESSYNEQFF,TGCGCCAGCAGCCTACTTTACCGAGAGAGCTCCTACAATGAGCAGTTCTTC
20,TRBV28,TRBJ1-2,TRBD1,CASSLNPSGTGGAWPYGYTF,TGTGCCAGCAGTTTAAATCCGTCCGGGACAGGGGGCGCTTGGCCCTATGGGTACACCTTC